This T cell receptor beta chain was sequenced during a study of response to subunit inactivated influenza vaccine. This clonotype was counted between two and nine times. Its antigen is unknown. The study, taken as a whole, reports: It was suggested by the authors that few new T cells are recruited by each seasonal influenza vaccination.

Germline V gives CDR1 SGDLS, CDR2 YYNGEE. The CDR3 length is 15 residues. V was cut by 3 bases and J by 1 base, with 11 bases left in between. TCRdb redid the calling of the RT-PCR reads with MiXCR, one entry per CDR3 protein. The profile covers under 800,000 distinct CDR3 sequences, with about 15% appearing a single time and around 7% taken by the ten largest. The source material was PBMCs from blood, sampled approximately 15 days before vaccination. The receptor was derived from a man aged 45 to 65 who received an inactivated influenza vaccine. The rearrangement uses TRBV9 and TRBJ1-3, with D possibly TRBD1 on 5 matching bases. As DNA, the CDR3 is TGTGCCAGCAGCGGAGCGGGGGGGTCTGGAAACACCATATATTTT. Translated, it gives CASSGAGGSGNTIYF.